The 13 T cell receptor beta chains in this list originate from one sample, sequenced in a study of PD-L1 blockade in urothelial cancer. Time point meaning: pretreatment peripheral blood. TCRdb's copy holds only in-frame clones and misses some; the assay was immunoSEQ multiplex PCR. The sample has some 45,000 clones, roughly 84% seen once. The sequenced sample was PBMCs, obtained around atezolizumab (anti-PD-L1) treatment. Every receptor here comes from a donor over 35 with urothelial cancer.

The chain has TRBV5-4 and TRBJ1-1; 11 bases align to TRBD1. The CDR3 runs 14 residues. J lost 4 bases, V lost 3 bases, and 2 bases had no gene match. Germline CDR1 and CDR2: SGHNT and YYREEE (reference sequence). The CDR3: CASSWDRGGTEAFF. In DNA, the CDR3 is TGTGCCAGCAGCTGGGACAGGGGGGGCACTGAAGCTTTCTTT.

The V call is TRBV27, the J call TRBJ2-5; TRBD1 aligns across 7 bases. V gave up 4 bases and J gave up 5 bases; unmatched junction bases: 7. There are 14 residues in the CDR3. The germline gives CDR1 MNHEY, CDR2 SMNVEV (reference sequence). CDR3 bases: TGTGCCAGCAGTTACCGACAGGGATGGGAGACCCAGTACTTC. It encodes CASSYRQGWETQYF.

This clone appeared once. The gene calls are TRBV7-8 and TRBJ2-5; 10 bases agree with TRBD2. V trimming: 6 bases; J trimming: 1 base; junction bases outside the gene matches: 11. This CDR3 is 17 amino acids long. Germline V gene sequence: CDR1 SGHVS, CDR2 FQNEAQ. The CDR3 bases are TGTGCCAGCAGAAGGGTCAGGACTAGCGGACCCCAAGAGACCCAGTACTTC. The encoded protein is CASRRVRTSGPQETQYF.

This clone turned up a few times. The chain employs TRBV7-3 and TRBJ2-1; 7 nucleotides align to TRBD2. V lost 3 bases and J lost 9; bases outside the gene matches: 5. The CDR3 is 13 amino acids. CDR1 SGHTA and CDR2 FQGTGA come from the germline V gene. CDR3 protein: CASSLSGMGEQFF. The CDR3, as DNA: TGTGCCAGCAGCTTGAGCGGGATGGGTGAGCAGTTCTTC.

The CDR3 reads CASSPDRGANEQYF. For the CDR3, the DNA is TGTGCCAGCAGCCCGGACAGGGGAGCCAACGAGCAGTACTTC. This chain joins TRBV7-9 and TRBJ2-7, with 9 bases fitting TRBD1. This CDR3 has 14 residues. The germline gives CDR1 SEHNR, CDR2 FQNEAQ (reference sequence). The J segment lost 5 bases and the V segment lost 5 bases, leaving 7 bases of the junction unmatched.

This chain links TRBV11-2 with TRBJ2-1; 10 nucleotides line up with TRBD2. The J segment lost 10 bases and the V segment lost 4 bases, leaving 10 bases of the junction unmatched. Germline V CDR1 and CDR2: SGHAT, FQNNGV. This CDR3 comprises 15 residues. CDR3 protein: CASSYLAGAAGEQFF. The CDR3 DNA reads TGTGCCAGCAGCTACCTAGCGGGAGCAGCGGGAGAGCAGTTCTTC.

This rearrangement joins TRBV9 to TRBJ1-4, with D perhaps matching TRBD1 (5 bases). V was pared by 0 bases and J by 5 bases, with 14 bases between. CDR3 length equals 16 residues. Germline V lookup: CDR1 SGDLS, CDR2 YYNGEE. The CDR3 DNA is TGTGCCAGCAGCGTAGGGGGGGGAGAGACCAATGAAAAACTGTTTTTT. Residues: CASSVGGGETNEKLFF.

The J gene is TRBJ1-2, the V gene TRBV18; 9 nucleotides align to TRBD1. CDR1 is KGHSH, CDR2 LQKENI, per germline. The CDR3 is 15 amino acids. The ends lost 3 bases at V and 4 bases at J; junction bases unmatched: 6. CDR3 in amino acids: CASSPGTGPIYGYTF. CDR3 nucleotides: TGTGCCAGCTCACCGGGGACAGGGCCCATCTATGGCTACACCTTC.

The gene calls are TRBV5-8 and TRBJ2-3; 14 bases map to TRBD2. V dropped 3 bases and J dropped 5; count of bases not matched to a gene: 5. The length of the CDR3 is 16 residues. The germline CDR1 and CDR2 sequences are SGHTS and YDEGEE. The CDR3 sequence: CASSSGLAGAGDTQYF. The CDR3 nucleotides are TGTGCCAGCAGCTCGGGACTAGCGGGAGCGGGAGATACGCAGTATTTT. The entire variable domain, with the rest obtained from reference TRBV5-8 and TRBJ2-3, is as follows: EAGVTQSPTHLIKTRGQQATLRCSPISGHTSVYWYQQALGLGLQFLLWYDEGEERNRGNFPPRFSGRQFPNYSSELNVNALELEDSALYLCASSSGLAGAGDTQYFGPGTRLTVL.

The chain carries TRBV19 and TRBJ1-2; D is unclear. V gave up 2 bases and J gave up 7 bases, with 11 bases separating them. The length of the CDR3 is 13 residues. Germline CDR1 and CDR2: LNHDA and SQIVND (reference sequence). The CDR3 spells CASSITHEAGYTF. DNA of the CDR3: TGTGCCAGTAGTATAACCCACGAGGCTGGCTACACCTTC.

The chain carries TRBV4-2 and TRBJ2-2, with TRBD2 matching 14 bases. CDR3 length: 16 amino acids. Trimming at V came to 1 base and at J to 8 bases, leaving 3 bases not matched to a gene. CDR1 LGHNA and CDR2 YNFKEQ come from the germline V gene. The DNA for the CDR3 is TGTGCCAGCAGCCAAGCGGGGACTAGCGGGAGTGGGGAGCTGTTTTTT. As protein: CASSQAGTSGSGELFF.

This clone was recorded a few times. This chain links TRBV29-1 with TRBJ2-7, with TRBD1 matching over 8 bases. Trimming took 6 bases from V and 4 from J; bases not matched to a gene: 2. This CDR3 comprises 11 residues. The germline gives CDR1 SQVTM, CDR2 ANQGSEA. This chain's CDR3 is CSVGTGYEQYF. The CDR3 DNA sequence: TGCAGCGTCGGGACAGGATACGAGCAGTACTTC.

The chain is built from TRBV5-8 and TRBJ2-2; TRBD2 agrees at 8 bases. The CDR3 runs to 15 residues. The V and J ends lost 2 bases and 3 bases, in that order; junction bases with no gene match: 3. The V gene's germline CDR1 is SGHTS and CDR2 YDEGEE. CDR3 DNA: TGTGCCAGCAGCTTTGGGGGACTAGACACCGGGGAGCTGTTTTTT. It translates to CASSFGGLDTGELFF.